One sample yielded the 7 T cell receptor beta chains listed below, sequenced in a study of blood T cell repertoires in COVID-19. Sequenced by immunoSEQ multiplex PCR; TCRdb stores in-frame clones only, minus some. The table shows about 170,000 clones, with approximately 83% occurring only once. The specimen was peripheral blood. The receptors stem from a woman of 80 years or more with acute or convalescent COVID-19.

Note on this clone: Germline and junction disagree at one end, which may indicate a read error. The rearrangement links TRBV2 to TRBJ2-1, with TRBD2 as a possible D gene (5 bases). The germline V gene has CDR1 SNHLY and CDR2 FYNNEI. The CDR3 contains 13 residues. The CDR3 sequence is CASIEGRYNEQFF. The CDR3 region has the DNA TGTGCCAGCATTGAAGGGAGATACAATGAGCAGTTCTTC.

This chain connects TRBV30 to TRBJ2-7, with a possible D match to TRBD2 (5 bases). V lost 2 bases to trimming and J lost 1 base, with 15 bases between them. The V gene's germline CDR1 is GTSNPN and CDR2 SVGIG (reference sequence). The CDR3 consists of 15 residues. CDR3 sequence reads: CAWSPGFGVSYEQYF. The CDR3 DNA sequence: TGTGCCTGGAGTCCTGGTTTCGGGGTTTCCTACGAGCAGTACTTC.

The rearrangement links TRBV5-1 to TRBJ2-7; TRBD2 agrees at 12 bases. The CDR3 has 16 residues. CDR1 is SGHRS and CDR2 is YFSETQ in the germline V gene. Losses at the gene ends were 2 bases for V and 5 bases for J; bases not matched to a gene: 8. The CDR3 here is CASSFSPSGRGNEQYF. In DNA, the CDR3 is TGCGCCAGCAGCTTCTCCCCTAGCGGGAGGGGTAACGAGCAGTACTTC. The whole variable domain, remainder taken from reference TRBV5-1 and TRBJ2-7, is KAGVTQTPRYLIKTRGQQVTLSCSPISGHRSVSWYQQTPGQGLQFLFEYFSETQRNKGNFPGRFSGRQFSNSRSEMNVSTLELGDSALYLCASSFSPSGRGNEQYFGPGTRLTVT.

The rearrangement joins TRBV2 to TRBJ2-1; 12 bases are shared with TRBD2. The ends lost 4 bases at V and 7 bases at J; junction bases unmatched: 2. Germline CDR1 SNHLY, CDR2 FYNNEI. This CDR3 is built from 14 residues. The CDR3: CASSGGTSGNEQFF. In DNA, the CDR3 is TGTGCCAGCAGTGGGGGGACTAGCGGGAATGAGCAGTTCTTC. The full variable domain, its missing parts supplied by reference TRBV2 and TRBJ2-1, is EPEVTQTPSHQVTQMGQEVILRCVPISNHLYFYWYRQILGQKVEFLVSFYNNEISEKSEIFDDQFSVERPDGSNFTLKIRSTKLEDSAMYFCASSGGTSGNEQFFGPGTRLTVL.

The rearrangement links TRBV28 to TRBJ1-2; D is ambiguous. CDR3 size: 13 residues. Looked up from germline, CDR1 is MDHEN and CDR2 is SYDVKM. V was cut by 5 bases and J by 4 bases, with 11 bases left in between. Here the CDR3 reads CASSLLRSYGYTF. The CDR3 bases are TGTGCCAGCAGTCTCCTCCGCAGCTATGGCTACACCTTC.

V is TRBV30 and J is TRBJ1-2; D is unresolved. CDR1 and CDR2 from the germline V gene are GTSNPN and SVGIG (reference sequence). This CDR3 contains 13 residues. Trimming shortened V by 1 base and J by 5 bases, and 11 bases separated the two germline ends. The CDR3 nucleotides are TGTGCCTGGAGTGCGGGTCAGCGATATGGCTACACCTTC. It translates to CAWSAGQRYGYTF.

The CDR3 here is CASSQAAGGRGKQYF. The DNA for the CDR3 is TGCGCCAGCAGCCAAGCCGCGGGGGGGCGGGGCAAGCAGTATTTT. V usage is TRBV4-3 and J usage is TRBJ2-3, with 9 bases aligning to TRBD2. Germline CDR1 LGHNA, CDR2 YSLEER. V shed 1 base, J shed 11 bases, and the junction held 10 bases outside the gene matches. The CDR3 extends over 15 amino acids.